Each of the 16 T cell receptor beta chains below was sequenced from the same sample in a study of blood T cell repertoires in COVID-19 (dated by TCRdb to 2018 to 2021). Library construction relied on the immunoSEQ multiplex PCR assay. TCRdb obtained this table from immuneACCESS and retained in-frame rearrangements with V and J assigned. These tables miss some clones; where compared with another copy, unresolved V genes account for less than half of the shortfall, and the remainder is unexplained. For this sample there are over 200,000 clones; approximately 90% appear just once. The ten largest account for approximately 2.6% of the sample. Sequenced input: peripheral blood. The receptors stem from a man younger than 45 with COVID-19, enrolled during active disease.

In regard to this clone: Its ends do not fully match the called genes, so a read error is possible. V is TRBV4-1 and J is TRBJ2-7; TRBD2 aligns across 8 bases. The CDR3 has 13 amino acids. Germline loops: CDR1 MGHRA, CDR2 YSYEKL. This CDR3 is CASSQVLRREATF. In DNA, the CDR3 is TGCGCCAGCAGCCAAGTTCTAAGGCGGGAGGCCACCTTC.

The gene calls are TRBV18 and TRBJ2-1; D perhaps matches TRBD1 (6 bases). The CDR3 is 11 residues long. V was shortened by 8 bases and J by 5 bases, with 7 bases between the two germline ends. Germline V gives CDR1 KGHSH, CDR2 LQKENI. This CDR3 reads CASGQNNEQFF. For the CDR3, the DNA is TGTGCCAGCGGACAGAACAATGAGCAGTTCTTC. The complete variable domain, with remaining parts taken from reference TRBV18 and TRBJ2-1, reads NAGVMQNPRHLVRRRGQEARLRCSPMKGHSHVYWYRQLPEEGLKFMVYLQKENIIDESGMPKERFSAEFPKEGPSILRIQQVVRGDSAAYFCASGQNNEQFFGPGTRLTVL.

CDR3 DNA sequence: TGTGCCAGCTCACCATACGAGGCGAACACTGAAGCTTTCTTT. This translates into CASSPYEANTEAFF. The chain has TRBV18 and TRBJ1-1, with D unclear. Between the trimmed V and J ends, which lost 2 bases and 1 base, there was a span of 8 bases. The CDR3 consists of 14 residues. Per the germline V gene, CDR1 is KGHSH and CDR2 is LQKENI. The full variable domain, with the rest looked up from reference TRBV18 and TRBJ1-1, is NAGVMQNPRHLVRRRGQEARLRCSPMKGHSHVYWYRQLPEEGLKFMVYLQKENIIDESGMPKERFSAEFPKEGPSILRIQQVVRGDSAAYFCASSPYEANTEAFFGQGTRLTVV.

This sequence joins TRBV7-2 and TRBJ2-3, with 7 bases lining up with TRBD1. The CDR3 is 13 residues long. Germline CDR1 reads SGHTA; CDR2 reads FQGNSA. Trimming removed 8 bases from V and 5 bases from J; junction bases left unmatched: 7. CDR3 amino acids: CASGDRSKDTQYF. Here the CDR3 DNA reads TGTGCCAGCGGGGACAGATCCAAAGATACGCAGTATTTT.

The chain couples TRBV5-1 to TRBJ1-4; 8 bases are shared with TRBD1. CDR3 length: 16 residues. CDR1 and CDR2 (germline): SGHRS, YFSETQ. Losses at the gene ends were 0 bases for V and 8 bases for J; bases not matched to a gene: 9. The DNA of the CDR3 is TGCGCCAGCAGCTTGGAACAGGGGGGAATAAGGGAAAAACTGTTTTTT. Encoded protein: CASSLEQGGIREKLFF.

The chain employs TRBV6-6 and TRBJ2-7; TRBD1 might be the D (6 bases). In germline, CDR1 is MNHNY, CDR2 SVGAGI (reference sequence). V was clipped by 6 bases and J by 5 bases, with 11 bases between them. The CDR3 sequence is 12 residues long. The CDR3 region is CASSRGGDEQYF. The CDR3 region has the DNA TGTGCCAGCAGCAGGGGTGGAGACGAGCAGTACTTC.

This chain connects TRBV11-2 to TRBJ1-1; D gene unclear. The CDR3 is 12 amino acids. V lost 5 bases and J lost 8, with 12 bases in between. Germline loops: CDR1 SGHAT, CDR2 FQNNGV. The CDR3 DNA sequence: TGTGCCAGCAGCCGCGGCCAACGAGAAGCTTTCTTT. Protein: CASSRGQREAFF.

The V gene is TRBV6-2 or TRBV6-3, the J gene TRBJ2-1, with D unclear. Germline V gene data show CDR1 as MNHEY and CDR2 as SVGEGT. V gave up 1 base and J gave up 7 bases, with 5 bases separating them. This CDR3 has 12 amino acids. The CDR3 spells CASSYYGNEQFF. The CDR3 nucleotides are TGTGCCAGCAGTTACTACGGGAATGAGCAGTTCTTC.

This chain connects TRBV30 to TRBJ1-2; TRBD1 agrees at 8 bases. Germline V CDR1 and CDR2: GTSNPN, SVGIG (reference sequence). This CDR3 spans 18 amino acids. The J segment lost 0 bases and the V segment lost 0 bases, leaving 12 bases of the junction unmatched. The CDR3 reads CAWSVQGGQTLANYGYTF. CDR3 sequence (DNA): TGTGCCTGGAGTGTACAGGGGGGACAAACGTTAGCTAACTATGGCTACACCTTC.

The chain has TRBV30 and TRBJ2-1; D unclear. Germline loops: CDR1 GTSNPN, CDR2 SVGIG (reference sequence). The V end was cut by 0 bases, the J end by 3 bases, with 18 bases between. The CDR3 contains 17 residues. In DNA, the CDR3 is TGTGCCTGGAGTGTACTGGAGAGTAGCCGCATCTACAATGAGCAGTTCTTC. This gives the protein CAWSVLESSRIYNEQFF.

The CDR3 DNA follows: TGTGCCAGCAGCTTCCAACGTGGACAGGGCCCCTACGAGCAGTACTTC. This sequence encodes CASSFQRGQGPYEQYF. V gene TRBV7-9 combines with J gene TRBJ2-7; 8 positions match TRBD1. CDR3 size: 16 residues. V lost 3 bases, J lost 2 bases, and 9 bases stayed unmatched. CDR1 is SEHNR, CDR2 FQNEAQ, per germline (reference sequence).

The chain joins TRBV7-2 to TRBJ2-7; no firm D call. Germline V gene data show CDR1 as SGHTA and CDR2 as FQGNSA. The CDR3 is 11 residues long. Trimming shortened V by 7 bases and J by 7 bases, and 11 bases separated the two germline ends. The CDR3 is CASTLSREQYF. CDR3 DNA: TGTGCCAGCACCCTCTCGAGGGAGCAGTACTTC.

The chain has TRBV4-1 and TRBJ1-2; D gene uncertain. CDR1 is MGHRA and CDR2 is YSYEKL in the germline V gene. CDR3 length: 15 amino acids. Trimming cost V 1 base and J 0 bases, with 9 bases left between them. CDR3 loop: CASSQVAVTNYGYTF. CDR3 sequence (DNA): TGCGCCAGCAGCCAAGTAGCAGTAACTAACTATGGCTACACCTTC.

The V and J genes are TRBV6-2 or TRBV6-3 and TRBJ2-1; 11 bases agree with TRBD2. CDR3 size: 15 residues. CDR1 and CDR2 (germline): MNHEY, SVGEGT. V lost 6 bases, J lost 3 bases, and 4 bases stayed unmatched. The CDR3 DNA reads TGTGCCAGCAGCCTCCTAGCGGGAGGCTACAATGAGCAGTTCTTC. Residues: CASSLLAGGYNEQFF.

J is TRBJ1-1 and V is TRBV10-3; TRBD1 might be the D (6 bases). The CDR3 consists of 11 residues. With 6 bases removed from V and 8 bases from J, the gap between germline ends came to 10 bases. Germline V lookup: CDR1 ENHRY, CDR2 SYGVKD. DNA of the CDR3: TGTGCCATCAGGACTCAGGGGGAAGCTTTCTTT. Translating it yields CAIRTQGEAFF.

In DNA, the CDR3 is TGTGCCAGCAGCGCTACAGGGGGTGGAGAAAAACTGTTTTTT. Translating it yields CASSATGGGEKLFF. The V call is TRBV9, the J call TRBJ1-4, with 8 bases identical to TRBD1. After removal of 3 bases from V and 8 bases from J, the junction contained 6 bases not matched to a gene. The CDR3 runs to 14 residues. Looked up from germline, CDR1 is SGDLS and CDR2 is YYNGEE.